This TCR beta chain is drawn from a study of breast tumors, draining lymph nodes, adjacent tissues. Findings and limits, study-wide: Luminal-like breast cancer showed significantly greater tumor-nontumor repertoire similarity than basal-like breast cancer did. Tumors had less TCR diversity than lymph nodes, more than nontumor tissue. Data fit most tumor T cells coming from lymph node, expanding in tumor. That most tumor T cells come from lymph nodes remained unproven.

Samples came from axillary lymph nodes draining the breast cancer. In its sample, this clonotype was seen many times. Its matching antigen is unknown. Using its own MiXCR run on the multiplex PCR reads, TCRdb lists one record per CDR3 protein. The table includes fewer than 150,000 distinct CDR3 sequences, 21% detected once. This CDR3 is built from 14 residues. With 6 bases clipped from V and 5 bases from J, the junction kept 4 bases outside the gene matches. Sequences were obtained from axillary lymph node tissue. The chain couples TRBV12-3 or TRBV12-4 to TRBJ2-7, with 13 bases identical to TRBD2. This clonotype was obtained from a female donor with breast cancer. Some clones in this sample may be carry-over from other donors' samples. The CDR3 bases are TGTGCCAGCAGCCTGGGACTAGCGGGGCACGAGCAGTACTTC. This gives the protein CASSLGLAGHEQYF.